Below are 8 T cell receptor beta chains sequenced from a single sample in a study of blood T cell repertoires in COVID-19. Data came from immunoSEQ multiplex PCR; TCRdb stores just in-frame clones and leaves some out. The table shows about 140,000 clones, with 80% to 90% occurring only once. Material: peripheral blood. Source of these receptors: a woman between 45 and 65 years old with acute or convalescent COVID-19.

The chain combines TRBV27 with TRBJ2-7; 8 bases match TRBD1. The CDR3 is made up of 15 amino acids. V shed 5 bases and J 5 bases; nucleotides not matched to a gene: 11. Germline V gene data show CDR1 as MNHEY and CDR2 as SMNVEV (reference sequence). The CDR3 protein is CASSPIGQGFHEQYF. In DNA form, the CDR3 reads TGTGCCAGCAGTCCGATCGGACAGGGATTCCACGAGCAGTACTTC.

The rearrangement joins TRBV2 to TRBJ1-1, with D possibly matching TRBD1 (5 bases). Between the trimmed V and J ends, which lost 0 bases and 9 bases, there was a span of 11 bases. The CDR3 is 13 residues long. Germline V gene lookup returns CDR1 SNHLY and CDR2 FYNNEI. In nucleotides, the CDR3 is TGTGCCAGCAGTGAAGCGGGGCGTGTTCAAGCTTTCTTT. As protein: CASSEAGRVQAFF. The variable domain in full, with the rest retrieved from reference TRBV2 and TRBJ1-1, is EPEVTQTPSHQVTQMGQEVILRCVPISNHLYFYWYRQILGQKVEFLVSFYNNEISEKSEIFDDQFSVERPDGSNFTLKIRSTKLEDSAMYFCASSEAGRVQAFFGQGTRLTVV.

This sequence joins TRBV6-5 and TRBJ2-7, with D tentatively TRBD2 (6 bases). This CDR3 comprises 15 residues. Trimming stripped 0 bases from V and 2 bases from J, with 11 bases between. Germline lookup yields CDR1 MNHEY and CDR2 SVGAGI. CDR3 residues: CASSYSLAAAYEQYF. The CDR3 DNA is TGTGCCAGCAGTTACTCGTTAGCGGCAGCCTACGAGCAGTACTTC.

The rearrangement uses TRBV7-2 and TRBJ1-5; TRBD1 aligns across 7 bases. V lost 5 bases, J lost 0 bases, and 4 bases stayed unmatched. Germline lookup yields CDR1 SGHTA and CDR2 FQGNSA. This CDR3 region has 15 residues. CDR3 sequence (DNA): TGTGCCAGCAGCCCGCCAGGGGGTAGCAATCAGCCCCAGCATTTT. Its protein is CASSPPGGSNQPQHF.

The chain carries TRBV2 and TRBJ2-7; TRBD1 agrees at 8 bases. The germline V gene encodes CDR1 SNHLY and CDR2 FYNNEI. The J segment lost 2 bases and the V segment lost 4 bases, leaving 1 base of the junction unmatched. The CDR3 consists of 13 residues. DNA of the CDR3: TGTGCCAGCAGTGGGGACAGGACCTACGAGCAGTACTTC. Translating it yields CASSGDRTYEQYF.

The CDR3 loop is CAISTGTGVHTGELFF. The CDR3 nucleotides are TGTGCCATCAGCACGGGGACAGGGGTACACACCGGGGAGCTGTTTTTT. This sequence joins TRBV10-3 and TRBJ2-2; TRBD1 matches 10 bases. Germline CDR1 and CDR2: ENHRY and SYGVKD. There are 16 residues in the CDR3. Trimming cost V 6 bases and J 3 bases; bases outside gene matches: 7.

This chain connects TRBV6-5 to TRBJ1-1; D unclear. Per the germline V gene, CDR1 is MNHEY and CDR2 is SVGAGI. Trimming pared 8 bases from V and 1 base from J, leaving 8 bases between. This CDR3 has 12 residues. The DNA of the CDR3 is TGTGCCAGCTGGGCGGGGAACACTGAAGCTTTCTTT. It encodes CASWAGNTEAFF.

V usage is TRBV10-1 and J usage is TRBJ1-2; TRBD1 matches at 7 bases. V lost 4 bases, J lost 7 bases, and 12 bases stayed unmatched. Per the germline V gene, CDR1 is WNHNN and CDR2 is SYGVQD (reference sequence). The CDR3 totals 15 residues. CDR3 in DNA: TGCGCCAGCAGTGCCACGACAGGGTCATTGGGTGGCTACACCTTC. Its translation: CASSATTGSLGGYTF.